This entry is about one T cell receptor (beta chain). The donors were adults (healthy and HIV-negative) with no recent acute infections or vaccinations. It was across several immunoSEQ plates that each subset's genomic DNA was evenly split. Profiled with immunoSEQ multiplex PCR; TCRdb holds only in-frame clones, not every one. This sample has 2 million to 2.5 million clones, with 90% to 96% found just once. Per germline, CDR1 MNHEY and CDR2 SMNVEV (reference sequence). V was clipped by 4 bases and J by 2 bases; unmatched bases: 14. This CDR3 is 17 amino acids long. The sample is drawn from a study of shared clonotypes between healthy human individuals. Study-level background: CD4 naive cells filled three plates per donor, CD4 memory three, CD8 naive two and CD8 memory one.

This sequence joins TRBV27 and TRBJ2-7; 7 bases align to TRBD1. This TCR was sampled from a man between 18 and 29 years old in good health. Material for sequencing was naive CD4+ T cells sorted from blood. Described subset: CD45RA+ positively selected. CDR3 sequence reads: CASSYPKPTGMTYEQYF. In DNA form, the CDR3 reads TGTGCCAGCAGTTACCCGAAACCGACAGGGATGACCTACGAGCAGTACTTC.